Listed below are T cell receptor beta chains from one sample, sequenced in a study of cytomegalovirus exposure and HLA in healthy donors. Clones were sequenced by immunoSEQ multiplex PCR, and TCRdb holds only the in-frame ones, with some missing. This sample has 75,000 to 90,000 clones, with roughly 80% found just once. What was sequenced was PBMCs. The receptors stem from a woman in her forties in good health and CMV-seropositive. The CDR3 runs from the conserved cysteine through the conserved F or W. Fields, in order: D gene, V gene, J gene, clone size, CDR3 DNA, CDR3 protein. A D gene is named only where the DNA matches it firmly. Size is stated for part of the rows, as once, few or many counts, or as a class when the clone is expanded.

D gene: .
V gene: TRBV6-5
J gene: TRBJ2-5
clone size: .
CDR3 DNA: TGTGCCAGCAGGGGGCCAACATTCCAAGAGACCCAGTACTTC
CDR3 protein: CASRGPTFQETQYF

D gene: .
V gene: TRBV2
J gene: TRBJ1-2
clone size: .
CDR3 DNA: TGTGCCAGCAGCCCGATCGCACAGATGTTTTCTAACTATGGCTACACCTTC
CDR3 protein: CASSPIAQMFSNYGYTF

D gene: .
V gene: TRBV18
J gene: TRBJ1-1
clone size: .
CDR3 DNA: TGTGCCAGCTCCAAAGACAGGAAGAACACTGAAGCTTTCTTT
CDR3 protein: CASSKDRKNTEAFF

D gene: TRBD2
V gene: TRBV5-6
J gene: TRBJ2-3
clone size: few
CDR3 DNA: TGTGCCAGCAGCCCCGCGGGCGGGAGTCACACAGATACGCAGTATTTT
CDR3 protein: CASSPAGGSHTDTQYF

D gene: .
V gene: TRBV29-1
J gene: TRBJ1-2
clone size: .
CDR3 DNA: TGCAGCGTTGAATCCTCCGGGTTTAACTATGGCTACACCTTC
CDR3 protein: CSVESSGFNYGYTF

D gene: TRBD2
V gene: TRBV7-3
J gene: TRBJ2-1
clone size: few
CDR3 DNA: TGTGCCAGCAGCTTACAAACTAGCGGGGGAAACAATGAGCAGTTCTTC
CDR3 protein: CASSLQTSGGNNEQFF

D gene: .
V gene: TRBV21-1
J gene: TRBJ2-7
clone size: .
CDR3 DNA: TGTGCCAGCAGCAACCCCGGGACTAGCGGAGCTCACTACGAGCAGTACTTC
CDR3 protein: CASSNPGTSGAHYEQYF

D gene: .
V gene: TRBV18
J gene: TRBJ1-1
clone size: .
CDR3 DNA: TGTGCCAGCTCACCACCCGTTCTCGGGAACACTGAAGCTTTCTTT
CDR3 protein: CASSPPVLGNTEAFF

D gene: .
V gene: TRBV2
J gene: TRBJ1-6
clone size: .
CDR3 DNA: TGTGCCAGCAAGGGGAATTCACCCCTCCACTTT
CDR3 protein: CASKGNSPLHF

D gene: .
V gene: TRBV5-6
J gene: TRBJ1-4
clone size: .
CDR3 DNA: TGTGCCAGCAGCTTGGCAGGGGCGCCAGGTGAAAAACTGTTTTTT
CDR3 protein: CASSLAGAPGEKLFF

D gene: .
V gene: TRBV11-1
J gene: TRBJ1-1
clone size: .
CDR3 DNA: TGTGCCAGCAGCCCTCGTGGGGCAGGGAACACTGAAGCTTTCTTT
CDR3 protein: CASSPRGAGNTEAFF

D gene: TRBD1
V gene: TRBV28
J gene: TRBJ1-2
clone size: .
CDR3 DNA: TGTGCCGGGGGACAGGGTAACTATGGCTACACCTTC
CDR3 protein: CAGGQGNYGYTF

D gene: .
V gene: TRBV28
J gene: TRBJ2-1
clone size: few
CDR3 DNA: TGTGCCAGCAGTTCCCGGGTCCCATCCCTCAATGAGCAGTTCTTC
CDR3 protein: CASSSRVPSLNEQFF

D gene: TRBD1
V gene: TRBV7-9
J gene: TRBJ2-2
clone size: once
CDR3 DNA: TGTGCCAGCAGCCCCCCGGGAAGGGGGCAAGGGGAGCTGTTTTTT
CDR3 protein: CASSPPGRGQGELFF

D gene: .
V gene: TRBV12-5
J gene: TRBJ2-1
clone size: .
CDR3 DNA: TGTGCTAGTGGTTTGGTTCTTAGCGGTCGGTCCGACAATGAGCAGTTCTTC
CDR3 protein: CASGLVLSGRSDNEQFF

D gene: .
V gene: TRBV13
J gene: TRBJ1-2
clone size: .
CDR3 DNA: TGTGCCAGCAGCTCAGGCAGGAACTATGGCTACACCTTC
CDR3 protein: CASSSGRNYGYTF

D gene: .
V gene: TRBV6-5
J gene: TRBJ2-3
clone size: .
CDR3 DNA: TGTGCCAGCAGTTACTTCGGGGAAGTAACAGATACGCAGTATTTT
CDR3 protein: CASSYFGEVTDTQYF